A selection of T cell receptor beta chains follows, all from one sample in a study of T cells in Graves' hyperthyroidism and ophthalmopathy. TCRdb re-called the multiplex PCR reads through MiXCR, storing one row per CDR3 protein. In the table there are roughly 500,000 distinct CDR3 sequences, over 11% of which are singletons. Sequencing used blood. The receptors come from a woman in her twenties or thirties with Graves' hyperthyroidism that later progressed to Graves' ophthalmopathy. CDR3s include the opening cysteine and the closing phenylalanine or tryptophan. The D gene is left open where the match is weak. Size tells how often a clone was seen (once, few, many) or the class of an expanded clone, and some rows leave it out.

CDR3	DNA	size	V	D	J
CASSHGGEQYF	TGTGCCAGCAGTCATGGAGGTGAGCAGTACTTC	NA	TRBV6-1	NA	TRBJ2-7
CASSAARTGEQYF	TGTGCCAGCAGCGCTGCAAGGACGGGTGAGCAGTACTTC	many	TRBV28	NA	TRBJ2-7
CASSQDTISSYEQYF	TGTGCCAGCAGCCAAGATACGATTAGCTCCTACGAGCAGTACTTC	many	TRBV3-1	NA	TRBJ2-7
CASSQVASGLAGINEQFF	TGTGCCAGCAGCCAAGTAGCGTCGGGACTAGCGGGGATTAATGAGCAGTTCTTC	NA	TRBV4-2	TRBD2	TRBJ2-1
CASSAGAPSTDTQYF	TGTGCCAGCAGTGCCGGGGCACCAAGCACAGATACGCAGTATTTT	NA	TRBV28	NA	TRBJ2-3
CASSEASPTGELFF	TGTGCCAGCAGTGAAGCCTCGCCCACCGGGGAGCTGTTTTTT	NA	TRBV12-3/TRBV12-4	NA	TRBJ2-2
CASGRNGVYGYTF	TGTGCTAGTGGCCGAAACGGAGTCTATGGCTACACCTTC	many	TRBV12-5	NA	TRBJ1-2
CASSLHGYYNEQFF	TGCGCCAGCAGCCTACACGGGTACTACAATGAGCAGTTCTTC	few	TRBV4-1	NA	TRBJ2-1
CASSVVEEPGELFF	TGTGCCAGCAGCGTAGTAGAAGAACCCGGGGAGCTGTTTTTT	few	TRBV9	NA	TRBJ2-2
CASSLDRGNYEQYF	TGTGCCAGCAGTTTGGATAGGGGGAACTACGAGCAGTACTTC	NA	TRBV6-2/TRBV6-3	NA	TRBJ2-7
CASPPNRGFSNEQFF	TGTGCCAGCCCACCAAACAGGGGCTTTAGCAATGAGCAGTTCTTC	NA	TRBV18	TRBD1	TRBJ2-1